This is a list of T cell receptor beta chains from one sample in a study of blood T cell repertoires in COVID-19. Produced via immunoSEQ multiplex PCR; TCRdb's table is partial and in-frame only. The sample holds 350,000 to 450,000 clones, approximately 93% seen once. The sequencing input was PBMCs or T cells enriched from blood (not recorded which). The receptors come from a woman aged 40 to 50 who had been exposed to COVID-19. The CDR3 runs from the conserved cysteine through the conserved F or W. D genes are given only for firm matches. Expanded clones get a size class; other rows say once, few or many, or leave the size out.

>NA|TRBV7-2|TRBJ2-3|NA
CASSLIRDTQYF
TGTGCCAGCAGCTTAATCCGAGATACGCAGTATTTT
>NA|TRBV5-4|TRBJ2-5|TRBD2
CASSGSSGGAKTIETQYF
TGTGCCAGCAGCGGGTCTAGCGGGGGGGCCAAAACGATAGAGACCCAGTACTTC
>NA|TRBV5-4|TRBJ2-2|TRBD2
CASSPGTRDTGELFF
TGTGCCAGCAGCCCCGGGACTAGGGACACCGGGGAGCTGTTTTTT
>NA|TRBV5-1|TRBJ1-1|NA
CASSLLAGTIGTEAFF
TGCGCCAGCAGCTTGTTGGCCGGGACAATCGGAACTGAAGCTTTCTTT
>NA|TRBV28|TRBJ2-3|TRBD2
CASSGAPTDTQYF
TGTGCGTCTAGCGGGGCACCCACAGATACGCAGTATTTT
>NA|TRBV19|TRBJ2-1|NA
CASRKLNEQFF
TGTGCCAGTAGAAAACTTAACGAGCAGTTCTTC
>NA|TRBV7-9|TRBJ2-5|NA
CASSLEGLPSQETQYF
TGTGCCAGCAGCTTAGAGGGACTCCCAAGCCAAGAGACCCAGTACTTC
>once|TRBV10-3|TRBJ1-1|NA
CAISDQKAGMNTEAFF
TGTGCCATCAGTGACCAGAAGGCAGGAATGAACACTGAAGCTTTCTTT
>once|TRBV29-1|TRBJ1-2|NA
CSVESNRQFNYGYTF
TGCAGCGTTGAATCCAATCGTCAGTTTAACTATGGCTACACCTTC
>NA|TRBV27|TRBJ1-6|TRBD1
CASSQRGTGFYNSPLHF
TGTGCCAGCAGCCAGAGGGGGACAGGCTTTTATAATTCACCCCTCCACTTT